A single sample gave rise to the 27 T cell receptor beta chains below, sequenced in a study of human T cells and chemical hapten exposure. The time point was: patch test 2, 6 weeks after DPC sensitization. The treatment denotes: therapeutic diphenylcyclopropenone sensitization with weekly scalp DPC. TCRdb reanalysed the RACE reads using MiXCR and keeps one entry per CDR3 protein. This sample has approximately 92,000 distinct CDR3 sequences; about an eighth occur once, and the top ten carry 3.2%. Sequenced here: whole blood, sampled in connection with sensitization to the hapten diphenylcyclopropenone (DPC). These receptors originate from a woman between 35 and 50 years old with alopecia areata. Some clones in this sample may be carry-over from other donors' samples.

This clonotype was found many times. The CDR3 is CAWSVPGGAGELFF. For the CDR3, the DNA is TGTGCCTGGAGTGTACCAGGGGGCGCCGGGGAGCTGTTTTTT. The V gene is TRBV30, the J gene TRBJ2-2, with 8 nucleotides matching TRBD1. The germline CDR1 and CDR2 sequences are GTSNPN and SVGIG (reference sequence). With V trimmed by 0 bases and J by 6 bases, 3 bases remained unmatched. This CDR3 is 14 amino acids long.

This clonotype occurred many times. The chain recombines TRBV4-3 with TRBJ2-2, with D tentatively TRBD2 (7 bases). The V end lost 2 bases, the J end lost 4 bases, and 14 bases lay between the germline ends. This CDR3 is 16 amino acids long. CDR1 and CDR2 (germline): LGHNA, YSLEER. CDR3 sequence reads: CASSQRGGGPTGELFF. The CDR3 region has the DNA TGCGCCAGCAGCCAACGGGGCGGGGGCCCCACCGGGGAGCTGTTTTTT.

This clonotype was seen repeatedly, ten times or more. This chain uses TRBV20-1 with TRBJ2-5; 8 nucleotides align to TRBD1. Losses at the gene ends were 3 bases for V and 0 bases for J; bases not matched to a gene: 3. This CDR3 spans 14 amino acids. Germline loops: CDR1 DFQATT, CDR2 SNEGSKA (reference sequence). The CDR3 nucleotides are TGCAGTGCTAGGGGACAGGTGTACCAAGAGACCCAGTACTTC. It translates to CSARGQVYQETQYF.

This clonotype was observed a few times. The rearrangement uses TRBV20-1 and TRBJ2-5, with 9 bases identical to TRBD2. Germline values: CDR1 DFQATT, CDR2 SNEGSKA (reference sequence). The CDR3 length is 13 residues. V gave up 7 bases and J gave up 7 bases; unmatched junction bases: 10. CDR3 loop: CSVTSGPPGTQYF. In DNA form, the CDR3 reads TGCAGTGTGACTAGCGGCCCCCCGGGGACCCAGTACTTC.

This clonotype was seen at least ten times. The CDR3 reads CASSLGQAGDEKLFF. CDR3 DNA sequence: TGTGCCAGCAGCTTAGGCCAGGCTGGTGACGAAAAACTGTTTTTT. The chain joins TRBV7-9 to TRBJ1-4, with D uncertain. The CDR3 contains 15 residues. With 1 base removed from V and 8 bases from J, the gap between germline ends came to 14 bases. The germline V gene has CDR1 SEHNR and CDR2 FQNEAQ (reference sequence).

At least ten counts were recorded for this clonotype. The chain employs TRBV11-3 and TRBJ2-1; maybe TRBD2 (6 bases). The germline CDR1 and CDR2 sequences are SGHNT and YENEEA. This CDR3 is 15 amino acids long. Trimming removed 5 bases at V and 0 bases at J, with 11 bases between. This CDR3 is CASSARDSSYNEQFF. CDR3 coding DNA: TGTGCCAGCAGCGCCCGGGACTCCTCCTACAATGAGCAGTTCTTC.

The genes are TRBV7-2 and TRBJ2-1; D is possibly TRBD2 (6 bases). The germline V gene has CDR1 SGHTA and CDR2 FQGNSA. Deletions cut 5 bases from V and 10 bases from J, with 12 bases between. This CDR3 has 12 amino acids. CDR3 sequence (DNA): TGTGCCAGCAGCACTGGGACTGACGAGCAGTTCTTC. This encodes CASSTGTDEQFF. Filled out from reference TRBV7-2 and TRBJ2-1, the complete variable domain reads GAGVSQSPSNKVTEKGKDVELRCDPISGHTALYWYRQSLGQGLEFLIYFQGNSAPDKSGLPSDRFSAERTGGSVSTLTIQRTQQEDSAVYLCASSTGTDEQFFGPGTRLTVL.

This clonotype was found many times. This chain joins TRBV28 and TRBJ2-4, with 7 bases fitting TRBD2. The trim removed 2 bases at V and 0 bases at J, leaving 4 bases unmatched. The CDR3 totals 16 residues. Germline V gene lookup returns CDR1 MDHEN and CDR2 SYDVKM. The CDR3 nucleotides are TGTGCCAGCAGTTTAAGGGAGGGTAAAGCCAAAAACATTCAGTACTTC. Translated, it gives CASSLREGKAKNIQYF.

There are a few counts of this clonotype. The chain employs TRBV6-6 and TRBJ2-7; TRBD1 matches 7 bases. The CDR3 has 10 residues. Germline assignment: CDR1 MNHNY and CDR2 SVGAGI (reference sequence). Trimming at V came to 11 bases and at J to 5 bases, leaving 3 bases not matched to a gene. The CDR3 region is CAAGGNEQYF. CDR3 coding DNA: TGTGCCGCAGGGGGTAACGAGCAGTACTTC.

Only a few counts were recorded for this clonotype. This rearrangement joins TRBV5-6 to TRBJ2-1; a possible D gene is TRBD2 (5 bases). V lost 4 bases to trimming and J lost 0 bases, with 14 bases between them. Germline-derived CDR1 and CDR2 are SGHDT and YYEEEE. The CDR3 sequence is 16 residues long. The CDR3 sequence is CASSPSLASSYNEQFF. Here the CDR3 DNA reads TGTGCCAGCAGCCCCTCTCTAGCTAGCTCCTACAATGAGCAGTTCTTC.

This clonotype was counted many times. The genes are TRBV29-1 and TRBJ1-4; tentative D call: TRBD1 (5 bases). The CDR3 contains 13 residues. Per germline, CDR1 SQVTM and CDR2 ANQGSEA. Trimming pared 0 bases from V and 5 bases from J, leaving 7 bases between. The CDR3 DNA reads TGCAGCGTTGAAGACGGGGGAAATGAAAAACTGTTTTTT. This gives the protein CSVEDGGNEKLFF.

This clonotype was seen many times. This chain connects TRBV6-2 or TRBV6-3 to TRBJ2-3; D is tentatively TRBD1 or TRBD2 (5 bases each). The CDR3 has 16 amino acids. Germline values: CDR1 MNHEY, CDR2 SVGEGT. V lost 8 bases and J 6 bases, leaving 24 bases between the germline ends. As DNA, the CDR3 is TGTGCCAGCGCCCGATGGACTGGGGGACGTTTTGATACGCAGTATTTT. It specifies CASARWTGGRFDTQYF.

This clonotype showed up just a few times. The genes are TRBV11-2 and TRBJ1-1; unclear D gene. The ends were cut back, 2 bases at V and 9 bases at J, with 10 bases in the middle. CDR1 is SGHAT and CDR2 is FQNNGV in the germline V gene. The CDR3 runs to 12 residues. CDR3 amino acids: CASSLRASQAFF. CDR3 nucleotide sequence: TGTGCCAGCAGCTTACGTGCCTCCCAAGCTTTCTTT.

This clonotype was found a few times. V and J are TRBV6-2 or TRBV6-3 and TRBJ2-7; no clear D gene. The CDR3 consists of 15 residues. The germline V gene has CDR1 MNHEY and CDR2 SVGEGT. V was shortened by 5 bases and J by 6 bases, with 20 bases between the two germline ends. CDR3 protein: CASSRPGVPGGEQYF. DNA for the CDR3: TGTGCCAGCAGTCGGCCAGGAGTCCCCGGCGGCGAGCAGTACTTC.

This clonotype was seen a handful of times. The V call is TRBV7-2, the J call TRBJ2-2; D call uncertain. The CDR3 runs to 13 residues. Trimming removed 5 bases at V and 6 bases at J, with 10 bases between. Germline V gene lookup returns CDR1 SGHTA and CDR2 FQGNSA. The CDR3 loop reads CASSPRRAGELFF. In DNA form, the CDR3 reads TGTGCCAGCAGCCCCAGACGCGCCGGGGAGCTGTTTTTT.

This clonotype was counted many times. The gene calls are TRBV6-5 and TRBJ1-1, with TRBD1 matching over 9 bases. CDR1 and CDR2 (germline): MNHEY, SVGAGI. V gave up 6 bases and J gave up 1 base; unmatched junction bases: 9. The CDR3 is made up of 16 amino acids. CDR3 in amino acids: CASRGQGLGKNTEAFF. The CDR3 bases are TGTGCCAGCAGAGGACAGGGGCTAGGGAAGAACACTGAAGCTTTCTTT.

This clonotype was detected many times. The chain couples TRBV28 to TRBJ1-1; 7 bases align to TRBD1. CDR3 length: 15 amino acids. The V gene end was trimmed by 5 bases and the J gene end by 1 base; junction bases not matched to a gene: 7. CDR1 is MDHEN, CDR2 SYDVKM, per germline. The CDR3 loop is CASSHPGTANTEAFF. DNA for the CDR3: TGTGCCAGCAGTCATCCGGGGACAGCGAACACTGAAGCTTTCTTT.

J is TRBJ2-1 and V is TRBV6-5; tentatively, D is TRBD1 (6 bases). The CDR3 has 16 amino acids. Between the trimmed V and J ends, which lost 1 base and 8 bases, there was a span of 18 bases. Per germline, CDR1 MNHEY and CDR2 SVGAGI. In DNA, the CDR3 is TGTGCCAGCAGTTACTTGGGGCTAACAGGGACCGATGAGCAGTTCTTC. As protein: CASSYLGLTGTDEQFF.

Concerning this clonotype itself: A much larger clone lies a single base off, so this may be a read error. CDR3 sequence: CASSQDGTGGLLNTQYF. The CDR3 coding sequence is TGTGCCAGCAGCCAAGATGGAACGGGGGGGCTTTTAAATACGCAGTATTTT. The chain is built from TRBV3-1 and TRBJ2-3; 8 bases map to TRBD2. CDR1 LGHDT and CDR2 YNNKEL come from the germline V gene (reference sequence). The CDR3 length is 17 residues. V gave up 0 bases and J gave up 7 bases; unmatched junction bases: 12.

This clonotype appeared many times. V gene TRBV15 combines with J gene TRBJ1-1; D remains unclear. The V end lost 8 bases, the J end lost 1 base, and 14 bases lay between the germline ends. The germline gives CDR1 LNHNV, CDR2 YYDKDF (reference sequence). The CDR3 covers 14 residues. The chain's CDR3 is CATHAEVTNTEAFF. In DNA form, the CDR3 reads TGTGCCACCCACGCCGAAGTAACGAACACTGAAGCTTTCTTT.

This clonotype has only a few counts. The chain carries TRBV20-1 and TRBJ2-7, with a weak D call TRBD1 (5 bases). V gave up 1 base and J gave up 2 bases, with 12 bases separating them. CDR1 is DFQATT, CDR2 SNEGSKA, per germline (reference sequence). The CDR3 runs to 14 residues. In nucleotides, the CDR3 is TGCAGTGCTAGAGCCCCCGACAGAGCCTACGAGCAGTACTTC. Translating gives CSARAPDRAYEQYF.

Here the CDR3 DNA reads TGTGCCAGCAGTTACTCTTCTCTGTCGCCAAAAGAAAAACTGTTTTTT. Translation gives CASSYSSLSPKEKLFF. The chain uses TRBV6-6 and TRBJ1-4; D gene ambiguous. CDR1 and CDR2 (germline): MNHNY, SVGAGI (reference sequence). CDR3 length: 16 residues. V shed 0 bases and J shed 8 bases, with 16 bases lying between them.

This clonotype occurred a few times. The chain links TRBV7-3 to TRBJ1-6; tentative D call: TRBD1 (6 bases). Germline values: CDR1 SGHTA, CDR2 FQGTGA. The CDR3 extends over 13 amino acids. V lost 3 bases and J lost 9, with 9 bases in between. CDR3 DNA sequence: TGTGCCAGCAGCTTGAGGGGGACTTCACCCCTCCACTTT. This translates into CASSLRGTSPLHF.

V usage is TRBV19 and J usage is TRBJ2-7; 9 nucleotides line up with TRBD1. After removal of 5 bases from V and 2 bases from J, the junction contained 16 bases not matched to a gene. Per germline, CDR1 LNHDA and CDR2 SQIVND (reference sequence). The CDR3 covers 18 residues. The DNA for the CDR3 is TGTGCCAGTAGTCCAGGACAGGGGCGGCGGGCGCTTCCCTACGAGCAGTACTTC. It translates to CASSPGQGRRALPYEQYF.

This clonotype turned up a few times. The rearrangement uses TRBV30 and TRBJ2-1, with TRBD2 matching 10 bases. Trimming cost V 4 bases and J 7 bases; bases outside gene matches: 13. Germline values: CDR1 GTSNPN, CDR2 SVGIG (reference sequence). The CDR3 contains 16 residues. CDR3 in amino acids: CAWTTKLAGSRNEQFF. For the CDR3, the DNA is TGTGCCTGGACGACCAAACTAGCGGGATCGAGGAATGAGCAGTTCTTC.

This clonotype was counted only a few times. The gene calls are TRBV6-5 and TRBJ1-5; no clear D gene. Deletions cut 2 bases from V and 2 bases from J, with 4 bases between. This CDR3 region has 13 residues. Germline V CDR1 and CDR2: MNHEY, SVGAGI. The CDR3 coding sequence is TGTGCCAGCAGTTACGAGCGCAATCAGCCCCAGCATTTT. It specifies CASSYERNQPQHF.

V gene TRBV20-1 combines with J gene TRBJ1-5; 7 bases are a match to TRBD1. The CDR3 is 15 residues long. Germline lookup yields CDR1 DFQATT and CDR2 SNEGSKA (reference sequence). Trimming cost V 5 bases and J 1 base; bases outside gene matches: 8. CDR3: CSAPQGGGSNQPQHF. In DNA, the CDR3 is TGCAGTGCTCCCCAGGGGGGGGGAAGCAATCAGCCCCAGCATTTT.